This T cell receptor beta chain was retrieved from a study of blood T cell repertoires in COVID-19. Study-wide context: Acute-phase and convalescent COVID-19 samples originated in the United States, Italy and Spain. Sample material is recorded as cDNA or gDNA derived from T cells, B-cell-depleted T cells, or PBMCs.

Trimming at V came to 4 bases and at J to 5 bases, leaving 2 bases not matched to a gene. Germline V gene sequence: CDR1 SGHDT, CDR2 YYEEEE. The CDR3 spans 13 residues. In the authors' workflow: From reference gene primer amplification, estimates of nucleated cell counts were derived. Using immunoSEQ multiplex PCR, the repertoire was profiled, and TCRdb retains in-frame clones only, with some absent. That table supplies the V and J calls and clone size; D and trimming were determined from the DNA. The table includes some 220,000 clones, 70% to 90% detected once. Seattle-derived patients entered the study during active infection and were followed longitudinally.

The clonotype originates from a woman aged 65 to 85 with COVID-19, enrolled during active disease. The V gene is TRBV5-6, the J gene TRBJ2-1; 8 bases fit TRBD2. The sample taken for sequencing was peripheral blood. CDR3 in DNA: TGTGCCAGCAGCGTTAGCGGGAACAATGAGCAGTTCTTC. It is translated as CASSVSGNNEQFF.